A selection of T cell receptor beta chains follows, all from one sample in a study of response to subunit inactivated influenza vaccine. From the RT-PCR reads, TCRdb called clonotypes with MiXCR, one entry per CDR3 protein. This table holds more than 400,000 distinct CDR3 sequences, approximately 11% found once. The material sequenced was PBMCs from blood, taken roughly 45 days after vaccination. The receptors derive from a man in his fifties or sixties who received an inactivated influenza vaccine. CDR3s include the opening cysteine and the closing phenylalanine or tryptophan. Fields, in order: J gene, clone size, V gene, D gene, CDR3 protein, CDR3 DNA. The D gene is left open where the match is weak. Some rows have no size entry. The others give once, few or many, or a class for an expanded clone.

j_call: TRBJ2-7; clone_size: -; v_call: TRBV9; d_call: -; cdr3_aa: CASSVGVTAVPKYF; cdr3_nt: TGTGCCAGCAGCGTAGGTGTCACCGCAGTACCCAAGTACTTC
j_call: TRBJ2-7; clone_size: -; v_call: TRBV6-1; d_call: TRBD2; cdr3_aa: CASSRRLAGPHEQCF; cdr3_nt: TGTGCCAGCAGTCGACGACTAGCGGGGCCTCACGAGCAGTGCTTC
j_call: TRBJ2-7; clone_size: -; v_call: TRBV12-3/TRBV12-4; d_call: -; cdr3_aa: CASSLGGRAGQYF; cdr3_nt: TGTGCCAGCAGTTTAGGCGGCAGGGCCGGGCAGTACTTC
j_call: TRBJ2-1; clone_size: few; v_call: TRBV7-2; d_call: TRBD2; cdr3_aa: CASSLAGLATEQFF; cdr3_nt: TGTGCCAGCAGCTTAGCGGGACTAGCGACTGAGCAGTTCTTC
j_call: TRBJ2-1; clone_size: -; v_call: TRBV7-9; d_call: TRBD1; cdr3_aa: CASSALQGVSEQFF; cdr3_nt: TGTGCCAGCAGCGCCTTACAGGGGGTGAGTGAGCAGTTCTTC
j_call: TRBJ2-3; clone_size: few; v_call: TRBV7-9; d_call: -; cdr3_aa: CASSSPRGGEDTQYF; cdr3_nt: TGTGCCAGCAGCTCGCCTAGGGGGGGTGAAGATACGCAGTATTTT
j_call: TRBJ1-1; clone_size: -; v_call: TRBV5-1; d_call: -; cdr3_aa: CASSLGTQNTEAFF; cdr3_nt: TGCGCCAGCAGCTTGGGCACCCAGAACACTGAAGCTTTCTTT
j_call: TRBJ2-2; clone_size: -; v_call: TRBV7-6; d_call: TRBD1; cdr3_aa: CASSLGQGPYTGELFF; cdr3_nt: TGTGCCAGCAGCTTAGGACAGGGGCCCTACACCGGGGAGCTGTTTTTT
j_call: TRBJ1-5; clone_size: few; v_call: TRBV28; d_call: -; cdr3_aa: CASSLRGLGSMDQPQHF; cdr3_nt: TGTGCCAGCAGTTTAAGGGGGTTAGGGAGTATGGATCAGCCCCAGCATTTT
j_call: TRBJ2-2; clone_size: few; v_call: TRBV20-1; d_call: TRBD2; cdr3_aa: CSARGLAGTNTGELFF; cdr3_nt: TGCAGTGCTCGGGGACTAGCGGGAACGAACACCGGGGAGCTGTTTTTT
j_call: TRBJ2-2; clone_size: -; v_call: TRBV12-3/TRBV12-4; d_call: -; cdr3_aa: CASRPDRRTGELFF; cdr3_nt: TGTGCCAGCAGACCTGACAGGCGGACCGGGGAGCTGTTTTTT
j_call: TRBJ1-1; clone_size: many; v_call: TRBV6-2/TRBV6-3; d_call: TRBD1; cdr3_aa: CASSRRTGWSSTEAFF; cdr3_nt: TGTGCCAGCAGTAGGAGGACAGGGTGGAGTAGCACTGAAGCTTTCTTT
j_call: TRBJ2-7; clone_size: few; v_call: TRBV11-2; d_call: -; cdr3_aa: CASSPWGVSYEQYF; cdr3_nt: TGTGCCAGCAGCCCTTGGGGGGTTTCCTACGAGCAGTACTTC
j_call: TRBJ2-5; clone_size: many; v_call: TRBV12-3/TRBV12-4; d_call: -; cdr3_aa: CASSLGTLGGQETQYF; cdr3_nt: TGTGCCAGCAGTTTAGGCACATTGGGGGGCCAAGAGACCCAGTACTTC
j_call: TRBJ1-6; clone_size: -; v_call: TRBV20-1; d_call: TRBD1; cdr3_aa: CSASPGQLHSPLHF; cdr3_nt: TGCAGTGCTAGTCCGGGACAGCTACATTCACCCCTCCACTTT
j_call: TRBJ1-2; clone_size: many; v_call: TRBV7-2; d_call: -; cdr3_aa: CASSLRQNYGYTF; cdr3_nt: TGTGCCAGCAGCTTAAGACAGAACTATGGCTACACCTTC
j_call: TRBJ1-3; clone_size: few; v_call: TRBV7-2; d_call: -; cdr3_aa: CASSLDLTEYGNTIYF; cdr3_nt: TGTGCCAGCAGCTTAGACCTGACAGAGTATGGAAACACCATATATTTT
j_call: TRBJ1-6; clone_size: few; v_call: TRBV15; d_call: TRBD1; cdr3_aa: CATSRDRVNSPLHF; cdr3_nt: TGTGCCACCAGCAGGGACAGGGTGAATTCACCCCTCCACTTT
j_call: TRBJ2-3; clone_size: many; v_call: TRBV25-1; d_call: -; cdr3_aa: CASALTDTQYF; cdr3_nt: TGTGCCTCAGCACTTACAGATACGCAGTATTTT
j_call: TRBJ2-1; clone_size: -; v_call: TRBV20-1; d_call: TRBD2; cdr3_aa: CSATSGSWDNEQFF; cdr3_nt: TGCAGTGCCACCAGCGGGAGTTGGGACAATGAGCAGTTCTTC
j_call: TRBJ2-3; clone_size: many; v_call: TRBV5-6; d_call: TRBD2; cdr3_aa: CASSLRTSGPTDTQYF; cdr3_nt: TGTGCCAGCAGCTTGAGGACTAGCGGGCCCACAGATACGCAGTATTTT
j_call: TRBJ1-3; clone_size: few; v_call: TRBV4-1; d_call: -; cdr3_aa: CASSQLRENTIYF; cdr3_nt: TGCGCCAGCAGCCAGCTCAGGGAAAACACCATATATTTT
j_call: TRBJ2-1; clone_size: many; v_call: TRBV7-9; d_call: TRBD1; cdr3_aa: CASSPGDRVVINEQFF; cdr3_nt: TGTGCCAGCAGCCCCGGGGACAGGGTAGTGATTAATGAGCAGTTCTTC
j_call: TRBJ2-1; clone_size: few; v_call: TRBV3-1; d_call: TRBD2; cdr3_aa: CASSFSGLEQFF; cdr3_nt: TGTGCCAGCAGCTTTAGCGGGCTTGAGCAGTTCTTC
j_call: TRBJ2-1; clone_size: few; v_call: TRBV6-5; d_call: TRBD2; cdr3_aa: CASSYSRASGTSGEQFF; cdr3_nt: TGTGCCAGCAGTTACTCGAGGGCTAGCGGGACCAGCGGTGAGCAGTTCTTC
j_call: TRBJ2-1; clone_size: many; v_call: TRBV20-1; d_call: -; cdr3_aa: CSASGDNNEQFF; cdr3_nt: TGCAGTGCCTCGGGCGATAACAATGAGCAGTTCTTC
j_call: TRBJ2-1; clone_size: few; v_call: TRBV7-9; d_call: TRBD2; cdr3_aa: CASSLVRLAEPNEQFF; cdr3_nt: TGTGCCAGCAGCTTAGTCCGGCTAGCGGAGCCCAATGAGCAGTTCTTC
j_call: TRBJ2-5; clone_size: many; v_call: TRBV19; d_call: TRBD1; cdr3_aa: CASSPRQGHETQYF; cdr3_nt: TGTGCCAGTAGTCCCAGACAGGGTCACGAGACCCAGTACTTC
j_call: TRBJ2-5; clone_size: few; v_call: TRBV24-1; d_call: -; cdr3_aa: CATSDPPTVVGETQYF; cdr3_nt: TGTGCCACCAGTGATCCACCGACTGTCGTGGGAGAGACCCAGTACTTC
j_call: TRBJ1-5; clone_size: few; v_call: TRBV5-1; d_call: -; cdr3_aa: CASSLGGVLDQPQHF; cdr3_nt: TGCGCCAGCAGCTTGGGAGGCGTGTTAGATCAGCCCCAGCATTTT
j_call: TRBJ2-2; clone_size: few; v_call: TRBV20-1; d_call: -; cdr3_aa: CSAGTTNTGELFF; cdr3_nt: TGCAGTGCCGGGACAACGAACACCGGGGAGCTGTTTTTT
j_call: TRBJ2-7; clone_size: few; v_call: TRBV14; d_call: -; cdr3_aa: CASSQEIGVDSYEQYF; cdr3_nt: TGTGCCAGCAGCCAAGAGATTGGTGTGGACTCCTACGAGCAGTACTTC
j_call: TRBJ2-1; clone_size: few; v_call: TRBV9; d_call: -; cdr3_aa: CASSVEDAYNEQFF; cdr3_nt: TGTGCCAGCAGCGTAGAGGACGCATACAATGAGCAGTTCTTC
j_call: TRBJ2-3; clone_size: many; v_call: TRBV12-3/TRBV12-4; d_call: -; cdr3_aa: CASSLGIRTDTQYF; cdr3_nt: TGTGCCAGCAGTTTAGGCATCCGCACAGATACGCAGTATTTT
j_call: TRBJ2-7; clone_size: -; v_call: TRBV6-2/TRBV6-3; d_call: -; cdr3_aa: CASSYQPEAGEQYF; cdr3_nt: TGTGCCAGCAGTTACCAGCCGGAAGCGGGCGAGCAGTACTTC
j_call: TRBJ2-7; clone_size: many; v_call: TRBV6-1; d_call: TRBD1; cdr3_aa: CASSNPGQGYEQYF; cdr3_nt: TGTGCCAGCAGCAATCCGGGACAGGGCTACGAGCAGTACTTC
j_call: TRBJ2-5; clone_size: many; v_call: TRBV7-9; d_call: -; cdr3_aa: CASSPERTGYETQYF; cdr3_nt: TGTGCCAGCAGCCCGGAAAGAACAGGGTATGAGACCCAGTACTTC
j_call: TRBJ2-3; clone_size: few; v_call: TRBV4-2; d_call: -; cdr3_aa: CASSQERGSTDTQYF; cdr3_nt: TGTGCCAGCAGCCAAGAGCGGGGAAGCACAGATACGCAGTATTTT
j_call: TRBJ1-3; clone_size: -; v_call: TRBV12-3/TRBV12-4; d_call: -; cdr3_aa: CASSLTGHSGNTIYF; cdr3_nt: TGTGCCAGCAGTTTGACAGGCCACTCTGGAAACACCATATATTTT
j_call: TRBJ1-5; clone_size: few; v_call: TRBV6-1; d_call: -; cdr3_aa: CASSDRRRVSNQPQHF; cdr3_nt: TGTGCCAGCAGTGACAGGAGGCGGGTTAGCAATCAGCCCCAGCATTTT
j_call: TRBJ2-7; clone_size: -; v_call: TRBV20-1; d_call: -; cdr3_aa: CSARSGIGENEQYF; cdr3_nt: TGCAGTGCCAGATCCGGGATCGGTGAAAACGAGCAGTACTTC
j_call: TRBJ2-7; clone_size: -; v_call: TRBV6-2/TRBV6-3; d_call: TRBD2; cdr3_aa: CASSPALAGVHEQYF; cdr3_nt: TGTGCCAGCAGCCCCGCGCTAGCGGGAGTCCACGAGCAGTACTTC
j_call: TRBJ2-5; clone_size: few; v_call: TRBV11-2; d_call: TRBD1; cdr3_aa: CASSDRVWEETQYF; cdr3_nt: TGTGCCAGCAGCGACAGGGTCTGGGAAGAGACCCAGTACTTC
j_call: TRBJ2-5; clone_size: -; v_call: TRBV18; d_call: -; cdr3_aa: CSSSPQLGGQETQYF; cdr3_nt: TGTTCCAGCTCACCACAACTTGGAGGGCAAGAGACCCAGTACTTC
j_call: TRBJ2-1; clone_size: few; v_call: TRBV29-1; d_call: TRBD2; cdr3_aa: CSVEEGLGANYNEQFF; cdr3_nt: TGCAGCGTTGAAGAGGGACTAGGGGCCAACTACAATGAGCAGTTCTTC
j_call: TRBJ2-1; clone_size: -; v_call: TRBV14; d_call: TRBD2; cdr3_aa: CASSQDVLAGNGEQFF; cdr3_nt: TGTGCCAGCAGCCAAGATGTACTAGCGGGGAACGGTGAGCAGTTCTTC
j_call: TRBJ2-7; clone_size: -; v_call: TRBV29-1; d_call: -; cdr3_aa: CSVELLGRDYEQYF; cdr3_nt: TGCAGCGTTGAGCTACTGGGACGGGACTACGAGCAGTACTTC
j_call: TRBJ2-7; clone_size: few; v_call: TRBV5-1; d_call: TRBD2; cdr3_aa: CASSLEVTSRSGYEQYF; cdr3_nt: TGCGCCAGCAGCTTGGAGGTGACTAGCCGATCGGGCTACGAGCAGTACTTC
j_call: TRBJ2-1; clone_size: few; v_call: TRBV5-1; d_call: -; cdr3_aa: CASSTSLASYNEQFF; cdr3_nt: -